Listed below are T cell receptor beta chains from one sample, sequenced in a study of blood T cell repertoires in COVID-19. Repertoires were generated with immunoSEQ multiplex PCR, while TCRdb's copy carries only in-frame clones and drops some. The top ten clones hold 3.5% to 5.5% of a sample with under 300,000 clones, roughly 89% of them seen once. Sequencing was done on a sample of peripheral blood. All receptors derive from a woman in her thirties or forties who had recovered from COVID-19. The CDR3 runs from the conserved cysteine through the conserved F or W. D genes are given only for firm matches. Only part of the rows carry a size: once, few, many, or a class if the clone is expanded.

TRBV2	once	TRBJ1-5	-	CASSGQGIGNNQPQHF	TGTGCCAGCAGTGGGCAGGGCATCGGTAACAATCAGCCCCAGCATTTT
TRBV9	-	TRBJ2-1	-	CASSATRGIYNEQFF	TGTGCCAGCAGCGCTACACGCGGGATCTACAATGAGCAGTTCTTC
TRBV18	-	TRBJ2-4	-	CASSPHRIAKNIQYF	TGTGCCAGCTCACCCCACAGGATAGCCAAAAACATTCAGTACTTC
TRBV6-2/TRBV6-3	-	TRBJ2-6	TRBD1	CASSYGTGFPGANVLTF	TGTGCCAGCAGTTACGGGACAGGGTTCCCTGGGGCCAACGTCCTGACTTTC
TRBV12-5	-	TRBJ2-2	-	CASGSPANLRSAGELFF	TGTGCTAGTGGTAGCCCTGCTAATCTTCGTTCGGCCGGGGAGCTGTTTTTT
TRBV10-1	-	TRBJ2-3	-	CASSMTPTDTQYF	TGCGCCAGCAGTATGACACCCACAGATACGCAGTATTTT
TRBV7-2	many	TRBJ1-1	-	CASSLDMNTEAFF	TGTGCCAGCAGCTTAGATATGAACACTGAAGCTTTCTTT
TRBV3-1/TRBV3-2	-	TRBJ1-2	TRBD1	CATGSRGFRSGYTF	TGTGCCACCGGGTCCAGGGGGTTTCGGTCTGGCTACACCTTC
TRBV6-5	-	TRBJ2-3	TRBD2	CASSYRGVGRRDTQYF	TGTGCCAGCAGTTATCGGGGGGTAGGGCGGCGCGATACGCAGTATTTT
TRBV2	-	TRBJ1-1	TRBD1	CASANRDSRNTEAFF	TGTGCCAGCGCGAATCGGGACAGCCGGAACACTGAAGCTTTCTTT
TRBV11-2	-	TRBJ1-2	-	CASSFGRQTNYGYTF	TGTGCCAGCAGCTTCGGGAGACAGACTAACTATGGCTACACCTTC
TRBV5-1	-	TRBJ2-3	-	CASSRVGISTDTQYF	TGCGCCAGCAGCCGAGTCGGGATTTCCACAGATACGCAGTATTTT
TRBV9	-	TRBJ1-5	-	CASSPGHVSNQPQHF	TGTGCCAGCAGCCCGGGACATGTTAGCAATCAGCCCCAGCATTTT
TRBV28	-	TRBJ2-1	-	CASSLASSYNEQFF	TGTGCCAGCAGTTTAGCGAGCTCCTACAATGAGCAGTTCTTC
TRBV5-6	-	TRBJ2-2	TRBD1	CASSTGQFTGELFF	TGTGCCAGCAGCACGGGACAGTTCACCGGGGAGCTGTTTTTT
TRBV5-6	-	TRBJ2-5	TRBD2	CASSSRTSGYQETQYF	TGTGCCAGCAGCTCTCGGACTAGCGGGTACCAAGAGACCCAGTACTTC
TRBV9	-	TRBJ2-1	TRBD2	CASSVATSGRAVSNEQFF	TGTGCCAGCAGCGTAGCGACTAGCGGGAGGGCGGTTAGTAATGAGCAGTTCTTC
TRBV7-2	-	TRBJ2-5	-	CASSLGPHQETQYF	TGTGCCAGCAGCTTAGGTCCCCATCAAGAGACCCAGTACTTC
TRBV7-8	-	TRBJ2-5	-	CASSPHRLPKETQYF	TGTGCCAGCAGCCCCCACCGACTACCTAAAGAGACCCAGTACTTC
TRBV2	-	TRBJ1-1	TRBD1	CASSIDRGSTEAFF	TGTGCCAGCAGTATCGACAGGGGATCGACTGAAGCTTTCTTT
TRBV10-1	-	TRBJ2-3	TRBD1	CASTAGTVGGTDTQYF	TGCGCCTCGACCGCCGGGACAGTGGGTGGCACAGATACGCAGTATTTT
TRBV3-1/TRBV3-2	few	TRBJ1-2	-	CASSQFANYGYTF	TGTGCCAGCAGCCAGTTTGCGAACTATGGCTACACCTTC
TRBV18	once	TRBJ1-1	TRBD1	CASSSRGQGAVRTEAFF	TGTGCCAGCTCATCTAGGGGGCAGGGGGCGGTTCGGACTGAAGCTTTCTTT
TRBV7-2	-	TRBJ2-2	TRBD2	CASSKTSGGAGGELFF	TGTGCCAGCAGCAAAACTAGCGGGGGGGCCGGCGGGGAGCTGTTTTTT
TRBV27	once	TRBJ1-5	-	CASSLVGREHQPQHF	TGTGCCAGCAGTTTGGTTGGGAGGGAGCATCAGCCCCAGCATTTT
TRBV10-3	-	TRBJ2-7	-	CAISDLTWSSYEQYF	TGTGCCATCAGTGATTTGACGTGGAGCTCCTACGAGCAGTACTTC
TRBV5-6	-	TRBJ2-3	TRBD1	CASSFGTGADTQYF	TGTGCCAGCAGCTTCGGGACAGGGGCCGATACGCAGTATTTT
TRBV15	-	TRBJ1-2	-	CATSLQIAGLQGGYTF	TGTGCCACCAGCCTTCAAATAGCAGGGCTACAGGGAGGCTACACCTTC
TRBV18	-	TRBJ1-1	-	CASQQTGIDTEAFF	TGTGCCAGCCAACAAACAGGGATCGACACTGAAGCTTTCTTT
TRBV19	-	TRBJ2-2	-	CASSTPAETTGELFF	TGTGCCAGTAGTACACCAGCGGAAACTACCGGGGAGCTGTTTTTT
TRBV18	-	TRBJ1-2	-	CASSQTEANYGYTF	TGTGCCAGCTCGCAAACAGAAGCTAACTATGGCTACACCTTC
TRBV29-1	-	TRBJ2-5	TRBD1	CSVASGTGRETQYF	TGCAGCGTTGCATCCGGGACAGGGAGAGAGACCCAGTACTTC
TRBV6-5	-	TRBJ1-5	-	CASSPDRPSNQPQHF	TGTGCCAGCAGTCCGGACAGACCTAGCAATCAGCCCCAGCATTTT
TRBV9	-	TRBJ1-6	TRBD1	CASSVDQGTGNSPLHF	TGTGCCAGCAGCGTAGATCAAGGGACAGGGAATTCACCCCTCCACTTT
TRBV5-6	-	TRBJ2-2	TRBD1	CASSLLGQENTGELFF	TGTGCCAGCAGCTTGCTGGGACAGGAAAACACCGGGGAGCTGTTTTTT
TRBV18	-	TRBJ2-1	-	CASSPAHSFYNEQFF	TGTGCCAGCTCACCAGCTCACAGTTTTTACAATGAGCAGTTCTTC
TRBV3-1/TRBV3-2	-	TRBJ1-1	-	CASSQDASGVTEAFF	TGTGCCAGCAGCCAAGATGCATCAGGGGTCACTGAAGCTTTCTTT
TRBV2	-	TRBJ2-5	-	CASSESRSQETQYF	TGTGCCAGCAGTGAATCCAGAAGCCAAGAGACCCAGTACTTC
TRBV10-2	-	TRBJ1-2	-	CASAVGANYGYTF	TGCGCCAGCGCTGTCGGGGCTAACTATGGCTACACCTTC
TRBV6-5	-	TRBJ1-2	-	CASSLQGGDYGYTF	TGTGCCAGCAGTTTACAGGGAGGGGACTATGGCTACACCTTC
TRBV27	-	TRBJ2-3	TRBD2	CASSPLFGLAGAPDTQYF	TGTGCCAGCAGTCCGCTATTCGGACTAGCGGGGGCTCCAGATACGCAGTATTTT
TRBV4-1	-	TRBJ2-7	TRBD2	CASSQPLAAVDEQYF	TGCGCCAGCAGCCAGCCACTAGCGGCCGTTGACGAGCAGTACTTC
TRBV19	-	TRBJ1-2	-	CASSIDLTWQGRSGYTF	TGTGCCAGTAGTATAGATCTAACCTGGCAGGGAAGAAGTGGCTACACCTTC
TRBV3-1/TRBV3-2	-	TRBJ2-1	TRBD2	CASSQPTRGDNEQFF	TGTGCCAGCAGCCAACCGACACGGGGGGACAATGAGCAGTTCTTC
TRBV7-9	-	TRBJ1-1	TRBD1	CASSTTGGTEAFF	TGTGCCAGCAGCACCACAGGGGGGACTGAAGCTTTCTTT
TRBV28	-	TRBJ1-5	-	CASSAQLTESPQHF	TGTGCCAGCAGTGCGCAACTAACCGAATCGCCCCAGCATTTT
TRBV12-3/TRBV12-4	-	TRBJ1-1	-	CASSRVGAAFF	TGTGCCAGCTCGAGGGTAGGTGCCGCTTTCTTT
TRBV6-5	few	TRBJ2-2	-	CASSLTLRDWELFF	TGTGCCAGCAGTTTGACACTTCGAGATTGGGAGCTGTTTTTT
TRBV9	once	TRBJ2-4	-	CASSVEGSGIQYF	TGTGCCAGCAGCGTAGAGGGTAGCGGTATTCAGTACTTC
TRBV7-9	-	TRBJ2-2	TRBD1	CASSSDRAWELFF	TGTGCCAGCAGCTCCGACAGGGCCTGGGAGCTGTTTTTT
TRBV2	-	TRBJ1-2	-	CASSGRFLDYGYTF	TGTGCCAGCAGTGGCAGGTTCCTCGACTATGGCTACACCTTC
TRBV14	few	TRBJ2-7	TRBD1	CASSQVTGGGEQYF	TGTGCCAGCAGCCAAGTCACAGGGGGCGGCGAGCAGTACTTC
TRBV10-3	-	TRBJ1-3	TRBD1	CAIGQGARGNTIYF	TGTGCCATCGGACAGGGGGCGCGAGGAAACACCATATATTTT
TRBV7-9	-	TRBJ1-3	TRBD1	CASSFDRVPGNTIYF	TGTGCCAGCAGCTTCGACAGGGTCCCTGGAAACACCATATATTTT